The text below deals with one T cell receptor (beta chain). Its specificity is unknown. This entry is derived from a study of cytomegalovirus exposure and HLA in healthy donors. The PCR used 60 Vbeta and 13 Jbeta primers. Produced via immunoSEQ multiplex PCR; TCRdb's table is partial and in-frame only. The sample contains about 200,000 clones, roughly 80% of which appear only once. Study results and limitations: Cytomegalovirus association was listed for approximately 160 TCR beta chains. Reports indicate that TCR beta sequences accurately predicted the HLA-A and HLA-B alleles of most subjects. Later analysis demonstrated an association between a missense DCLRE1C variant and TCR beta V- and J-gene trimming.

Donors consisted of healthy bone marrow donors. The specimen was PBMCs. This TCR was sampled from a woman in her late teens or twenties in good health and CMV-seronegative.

This chain's CDR3 is CASSPPPLGQYV. The CDR3 region has the DNA TGCGCCAGCAGCCCTCCCCCCCTGGGGCAGTACGTC. The rearrangement uses TRBV5-1 and TRBJ2-7; D is unresolved. CDR3 length: 12 residues. Looked up from germline, CDR1 is SGHRS and CDR2 is YFSETQ. V lost 4 bases, J lost 9 bases, and 14 bases lay in between.